Each of the 3 T cell receptor beta chains below was sequenced from the same sample in a study of T cell responses to AZD1222 COVID-19 vaccine (dated by TCRdb to the early 2020s). The library was obtained by the immunoSEQ multiplex PCR assay. TCRdb took over this immuneACCESS table, retaining in-frame rearrangements with V and J assigned. Such tables are incomplete; in checked studies, under half of the missing clones stem from an unresolved V gene, and the remainder is unexplained. The table for this sample lists some 180,000 clones; about 93% of them were counted only once. The ten most abundant clones make up roughly 2% of the sample. Interpreted using the paper, the time point label stands for: about 28 days (+/-7) after the second vaccine dose. The material was peripheral blood, obtained 28 days after the second AZD1222 dose. These receptors came from an adult who received the AZD1222 COVID-19 vaccine.

The CDR3 loop reads CASSEFGGSYNEQFF. The DNA for the CDR3 is TGTGCCAGCAGTGAATTCGGGGGTTCCTACAATGAGCAGTTCTTC. The chain recombines TRBV6-1 with TRBJ2-1, with D possibly being TRBD2 (6 bases). The CDR3 runs to 15 residues. Germline CDR1 MNHNS, CDR2 SASEGT. V shed 2 bases and J shed 1 base, with 9 bases lying between them.

The chain uses TRBV20-1 and TRBJ2-7; no firm D call. Germline V gene sequence: CDR1 DFQATT, CDR2 SNEGSKA (reference sequence). Trimming removed 5 bases from V and 9 bases from J, with 11 bases in between. The CDR3 sequence is 10 residues long. CDR3 loop: CSAAERAQYF. The CDR3 DNA follows: TGCAGTGCTGCTGAACGGGCGCAGTACTTC.

The chain carries TRBV29-1 and TRBJ2-7; 8 bases agree with TRBD2. The CDR3 contains 16 residues. Germline loops: CDR1 SQVTM, CDR2 ANQGSEA. V trimming: 3 bases; J trimming: 2 bases; junction bases outside the gene matches: 12. The CDR3 DNA follows: TGCAGCGTTGACCGAGGGAGTGCTAGCGGGCCCTACGAGCAGTACTTC. Encoded protein: CSVDRGSASGPYEQYF.